Listed below are T cell receptor beta chains from one sample, sequenced in a study of T cell changes during pregnancy in multiple sclerosis. The method was immunoSEQ multiplex PCR; TCRdb's version includes in-frame clones alone and lacks a portion of them. The sample yields about 60,000 clones, about 96% seen once. The sequences come from CD8+ T cells from peripheral blood mononuclear cells, collected after pregnancy. All receptors derive from a female donor with multiple sclerosis, enrolled in a pregnancy study. CDR3s include the opening cysteine and the closing phenylalanine or tryptophan. The order of the fields is J gene, V gene, clone size, D gene, CDR3 protein, CDR3 DNA. A D gene is named only where the DNA matches it firmly. Not every row has a clone size; where given, it reads once, few, many or a size class.

TRBJ2-5	TRBV28	.	.	CASSPVPFGLLQETQYF	TGTGCCAGCAGCCCGGTCCCTTTTGGACTTCTCCAAGAGACCCAGTACTTC
TRBJ1-1	TRBV11-2	.	.	CASSLNAGPLAEAFF	TGTGCCAGCAGCTTAAACGCAGGGCCCCTGGCTGAAGCTTTCTTT
TRBJ2-3	TRBV14	.	TRBD1	CASSQDQNDRAYTDTQYF	TGTGCCAGCAGCCAAGATCAGAACGACAGGGCCTACACAGATACGCAGTATTTT
TRBJ2-1	TRBV29-1	.	TRBD2	CSVVGLADESSYNEQFF	TGCAGCGTCGTGGGACTAGCGGACGAGAGCTCCTACAATGAGCAGTTCTTC
TRBJ1-5	TRBV27	.	.	CASSLRTGNQPQHF	TGTGCCAGCAGTTTAAGAACGGGTAATCAGCCCCAGCATTTT
TRBJ2-1	TRBV29-1	.	.	CSVEGDSANEQFF	TGCAGCGTTGAAGGGGACTCCGCCAATGAGCAGTTCTTC
TRBJ2-2	TRBV27	.	TRBD1	CASSLLSSGQGVTGELFF	TGTGCCAGCAGTTTACTCTCATCGGGACAGGGCGTCACCGGGGAGCTGTTTTTT
TRBJ2-7	TRBV19	.	.	CASTPTQGTGEQYF	TGTGCCAGTACCCCGACCCAGGGTACGGGCGAGCAGTACTTC
TRBJ2-7	TRBV27	.	.	CASSLGTNNFYEQYF	TGTGCCAGCAGTTTGGGGACAAATAACTTCTACGAGCAGTACTTC
TRBJ2-3	TRBV6-5	once	TRBD2	CASSYSLREGGDTQYF	TGTGCCAGCAGTTACTCTTTGCGGGAGGGGGGGGATACGCAGTATTTT
TRBJ2-1	TRBV25-1	once	.	CASSEVQLGGNEQFF	TGTGCCAGCAGTGAGGTGCAACTGGGGGGCAATGAGCAGTTCTTC
TRBJ2-5	TRBV28	.	.	CASSKGSGETQYF	TGTGCCAGCAGCAAAGGTTCGGGAGAGACCCAGTACTTC
TRBJ2-1	TRBV4-1	.	.	CASSGRGEDEQFF	TGCGCCAGCAGTGGTAGAGGAGAAGATGAGCAGTTCTTC
TRBJ2-7	TRBV11-2	.	TRBD2	CASSPLAGVSYEQYF	TGTGCCAGCAGCCCGCTAGCGGGAGTATCCTACGAGCAGTACTTC
TRBJ2-7	TRBV28	.	TRBD2	CASRKLAGGPYEQYF	TGTGCCAGCAGAAAACTAGCGGGAGGGCCCTACGAGCAGTACTTC
TRBJ2-3	TRBV11-2	.	TRBD2	CASSLDSGTTDTQYF	TGTGCCAGCAGCTTAGATAGCGGGACCACAGATACGCAGTATTTT
TRBJ2-7	TRBV6-6	.	TRBD1	CASRGGQHYEQYF	TGTGCCAGCAGAGGGGGACAGCACTACGAGCAGTACTTC
TRBJ2-1	TRBV19	.	.	CASSIEHRLYNEQFF	TGTGCCAGTAGTATTGAGCACAGACTATACAATGAGCAGTTCTTC
TRBJ2-5	TRBV7-8	.	TRBD1	CASSLGGQGLQETQYF	TGTGCCAGCAGCTTAGGAGGACAGGGGCTCCAAGAGACCCAGTACTTC
TRBJ2-3	TRBV7-9	.	TRBD2	CVSSGTSVTDTQYF	TGTGTCAGCAGCGGGACTAGCGTCACAGATACGCAGTATTTT
TRBJ2-7	TRBV29-1	.	TRBD1	CSVGDRGFDEQYF	TGCAGCGTTGGGGACAGGGGTTTCGACGAGCAGTACTTC
TRBJ2-3	TRBV7-9	.	.	CASSLVQDTQYF	TGTGCCAGCAGCTTAGTCCAAGATACGCAGTATTTT
TRBJ1-2	TRBV27	.	TRBD1	CASSFGQGVYGYTF	TGTGCCAGCAGTTTTGGTCAGGGGGTCTATGGCTACACCTTC
TRBJ2-7	TRBV18	.	TRBD1	CASSPRDSAYEQYF	TGTGCCAGCTCACCACGGGACAGCGCCTACGAGCAGTACTTC
TRBJ2-3	TRBV4-3	.	TRBD2	CASSQASGSTDTQYF	TGCGCCAGCAGCCAGGCTAGCGGTAGCACAGATACGCAGTATTTT
TRBJ2-3	TRBV2	.	TRBD2	CASRGFGTSALDTQYF	TGTGCCAGCAGGGGATTTGGGACTAGCGCCCTAGATACGCAGTATTTT
TRBJ1-1	TRBV2	.	.	CASVGGVGGAFF	TGTGCCAGCGTGGGGGGGGTCGGGGGAGCTTTCTTT
TRBJ2-7	TRBV6-6	.	.	CASSYSSNVQSHEQYF	TGTGCCAGCAGTTACTCTTCTAATGTACAGAGTCACGAGCAGTACTTC
TRBJ2-2	TRBV19	.	.	CASSIQNTGELFF	TGTGCCAGTAGTATTCAGAACACCGGGGAGCTGTTTTTT
TRBJ1-5	TRBV9	.	.	CASSDASEVQHF	TGTGCCAGCAGCGATGCATCAGAGGTCCAGCATTTT
TRBJ2-7	TRBV28	.	.	CASSTLTRSEQYF	TGTGCCAGCAGTACCTTGACTAGATCCGAGCAGTACTTC
TRBJ1-3	TRBV19	.	.	CASSMWSLRVTIYF	TGTGCCAGTAGTATGTGGAGTCTTCGAGTCACCATATATTTT
TRBJ2-7	TRBV28	.	.	CASSPTPDEQYF	TGTGCCAGCAGTCCAACCCCAGACGAGCAGTACTTC
TRBJ1-2	TRBV19	.	TRBD1	CASSIGDRGQDGYTF	TGTGCCAGTAGTATCGGGGACAGGGGGCAGGATGGCTACACCTTC
TRBJ2-5	TRBV7-9	.	TRBD2	CASSLTGLAAAQYF	TGTGCCAGCAGCTTGACGGGACTAGCGGCAGCCCAGTACTTC
TRBJ2-7	TRBV6-6	.	TRBD1	CASSYSSGGIDEQYF	TGTGCCAGCAGTTACTCATCAGGGGGCATCGACGAGCAGTACTTC
TRBJ1-1	TRBV7-9	once	.	CASSWNQGEAFF	TGTGCCAGCAGCTGGAATCAGGGTGAAGCTTTCTTT
TRBJ2-5	TRBV6-6	.	.	CASSPEGLETQYF	TGTGCCAGCAGCCCCGAGGGCCTGGAGACCCAGTACTTC
TRBJ1-1	TRBV5-5	.	.	CASSWGGLNTEAFF	TGTGCCAGCAGCTGGGGAGGGCTTAACACTGAAGCTTTCTTT
TRBJ1-1	TRBV6-5	.	TRBD1	CASSYRTGGTEAFF	TGTGCCAGCAGTTACCGGACAGGGGGCACTGAAGCTTTCTTT
TRBJ2-4	TRBV19	once	TRBD1	CASSIGQGSQYF	TGTGCCAGTAGTATAGGACAGGGTAGTCAGTACTTC
TRBJ2-7	TRBV20-1	.	.	CSARGHEQYF	TGCAGTGCTAGAGGGCACGAGCAGTACTTC
TRBJ1-5	TRBV5-1	.	.	CASSQGPGGNQPQHF	TGCGCCAGCAGCCAGGGTCCCGGAGGCAATCAGCCCCAGCATTTT
TRBJ2-3	TRBV29-1	.	.	CSVLGRDSTDTQYF	TGCAGCGTTTTAGGGCGGGATAGCACAGATACGCAGTATTTT
TRBJ1-1	TRBV9	.	TRBD1	CASSVGTGDNTEAFF	TGTGCCAGCAGCGTAGGGACAGGAGATAACACTGAAGCTTTCTTT
TRBJ2-7	TRBV4-1	.	TRBD2	CASSQDPPGGSDEQYF	TGCGCCAGCAGCCAAGATCCTCCGGGAGGGAGCGACGAGCAGTACTTC
TRBJ2-1	TRBV6-5	.	TRBD2	CASSPSSGNYNEQFF	TGTGCCAGCAGTCCCTCTAGCGGGAACTACAATGAGCAGTTCTTC
TRBJ1-1	TRBV27	.	TRBD1	CASSSPRTGETEAFF	TGTGCCAGCAGTTCCCCCCGGACAGGGGAGACTGAAGCTTTCTTT
TRBJ2-7	TRBV5-1	.	.	CASSLRGGGTYEQYF	TGCGCCAGCAGCTTACGAGGAGGAGGAACCTACGAGCAGTACTTC
TRBJ2-3	TRBV6-6	.	TRBD2	CASTTLGRGADTQYF	TGTGCCAGCACCACATTGGGGAGGGGCGCAGATACGCAGTATTTT
TRBJ1-2	TRBV7-8	.	.	CASSPAPLVGSPNYGYTF	TGTGCCAGCAGCCCAGCCCCCCTGGTGGGCAGTCCTAACTATGGCTACACCTTC
TRBJ2-2	TRBV27	once	.	CASSLSADGELFF	TGTGCCAGCAGTTTATCGGCGGATGGGGAGCTGTTTTTT
TRBJ2-1	TRBV4-3	.	.	CASSQDTDSPRQFF	TGCGCCAGCAGCCAAGATACGGACTCTCCCCGGCAGTTCTTC
TRBJ2-1	TRBV7-9	.	.	CASSSGFDEQFF	TGTGCCAGCAGCTCGGGTTTCGATGAGCAGTTCTTC
TRBJ1-1	TRBV2	.	.	CASSENSPNTEAFF	TGTGCCAGCAGTGAAAATAGCCCGAACACTGAAGCTTTCTTT